This TCR beta chain was identified during a study of naive and memory T cell subsets. Regarding the study as a whole: Naive repertoires, especially CD8, held a few larger clonotypes, possibly memory cells re-expressing CD45RA. TCR abundance followed a power law differing between naive and memory subsets.

This clonotype was seen a handful of times. No antigen is known for it. At one of its ends the junction is not consistent with the germline gene, which may arise from a read error. Both TRBC1 and TRBC2 were covered by a beta constant-region primer of two equimolar oligonucleotides. Nested alpha and beta constant-region primers with the SP2 primer drove four PCR rounds on ligated cDNA. TCRdb processed the UMI-ligation and nested PCR reads anew with MiXCR; each CDR3 protein has one entry. The table shows about 90,000 distinct CDR3 sequences, with 11% occurring only once. This clonotype originated in a human donor in good health. Specimen: naive CD4+ T cells from blood.

The CDR3 sequence is CASSYGGHFSF. DNA for the CDR3: TGTGCCAGCAGCTACGGGGGACATTTTTCGTTC. This chain joins TRBV5-6 and TRBJ2-5, with D perhaps TRBD1 or TRBD2 (6 bases each). The CDR3 is 11 amino acids. Per germline, CDR1 SGHDT and CDR2 YYEEEE. Drawing the rest from reference TRBV5-6 and TRBJ2-5, the complete variable domain is DAGVTQSPTHLIKTRGQQVTLRCSPKSGHDTVSWYQQALGQGPQFIFQYYEEEERQRGNFPDRFSGHQFPNYSSELNVNALLLGDSALYLCASSYGGHFSFGPGTRLLVL.